This T cell receptor (beta chain) was retrieved from a study of OX40 agonist ivuxolimab in advanced cancers. Overall study results and limits: Among T cells, CD8+ cells averaged more expanded clones than CD4+ cells. Among the nonresponders, some also had low normalized T-cell clonal expansion.

Systemic immunosuppression or a history of autoimmune disease excluded patients. Samples were taken at baseline and on day 1 of cycles 4 and 7. Sequencing used immunoSEQ multiplex PCR; TCRdb keeps in-frame clones, though not all of them. The sample carries 50,000 to 55,000 clones, around 86% recorded once. This CDR3 comprises 15 residues. V lost 4 bases and J 3 bases, leaving 11 bases between the germline ends. Germline CDR1 is SGHRS and CDR2 is YFSETQ. Of note for this clone: The antigen is not known.

The V gene is TRBV5-1, the J gene TRBJ1-6; TRBD1 is a possible D gene (5 bases). This TCR was sampled from an adult with an advanced solid tumor such as melanoma, head and neck, liver or kidney cancer. Sequencing used CD4+ or CD8+ T cells sorted from blood, obtained in a trial of the OX40 agonist ivuxolimab. The CDR3 DNA follows: TGCGCCAGCAGCCCTACAGGTCTCTATAATTCACCCCTCCACTTT. Residues: CASSPTGLYNSPLHF.